This TCR beta chain was recorded in a study of T cells after yellow fever vaccination. The CDR3 extends over 15 amino acids. Germline V lookup: CDR1 MGHRA, CDR2 YSYEKL. Between the trimmed V and J ends, which lost 4 bases and 5 bases, there was a span of 18 bases. A single record per CDR3 protein comes from TCRdb applying MiXCR to the 5' RACE reads. The sample includes 500,000 to 550,000 distinct CDR3 sequences, less than 25% of them seen just once. This clonotype was observed at least ten times. This chain links TRBV4-1 with TRBJ2-7; the D gene could be TRBD1 or TRBD2 (5 bases each). This TCR derives from a man aged 18 to 29 who received the YFV17D yellow fever vaccine. Sequencing used PBMCs, obtained about 21 days after the first yellow fever vaccination. The chain's CDR3 is CASSPGPWSDNEQYF. The CDR3 DNA reads TGCGCCAGCAGCCCGGGGCCTTGGTCGGATAACGAGCAGTACTTC.